This TCR beta chain was recorded in a study of cytomegalovirus exposure and HLA in healthy donors. General study results and limits: Subsequent analysis showed first-cohort TCR clusters tending to co-occur in some 120 validation repertoires. Overall, around 150 TCR beta chains were annotated as cytomegalovirus-associated. Most TCR sequences showed up rarely, but some public TCRs showed up in many donors.

On this clone itself: Antigen specificity is unknown.

With 0 bases removed from V and 0 bases from J, the gap between germline ends came to 9 bases. This CDR3 region has 16 residues. Per germline, CDR1 MNHEY and CDR2 SVGAGI. Some clones are missing from TCRdb's copy, which holds only in-frame ones; the method was immunoSEQ multiplex PCR. The sample includes some 170,000 clones, approximately 96% seen only once; the top ten take roughly 1%. This receptor was identified in a woman between 18 and 30 years old in good health and CMV-seronegative. V usage is TRBV6-5 and J usage is TRBJ1-3; D unclear. Sequencing was done on a sample of PBMCs. CDR3 amino acids: CASSYSKRSSGNTIYF. The CDR3 DNA sequence: TGTGCCAGCAGTTACTCGAAGCGGAGCTCTGGAAACACCATATATTTT.